These 19 T cell receptor beta chains share one sample of origin, sequenced in a study of T cell responses to AZD1222 COVID-19 vaccine. Profiling relied on immunoSEQ multiplex PCR, and the TCRdb table lists in-frame clones only, not all of them. The profile covers about 120,000 clones, with approximately 90% appearing a single time and more than 7.5% taken by the ten largest. The sample in question was peripheral blood, obtained on day 0 of AZD1222 vaccination. All receptors come from an adult in good health.

V gene TRBV19 combines with J gene TRBJ1-5; D is perhaps TRBD1 (5 bases). The CDR3 is 14 amino acids. Germline loops: CDR1 LNHDA, CDR2 SQIVND (reference sequence). Trimming took 9 bases from V and 2 from J, leaving 14 bases between them. The CDR3 nucleotides are TGTGCCAGCCTCTCGGGGGGAGGCAATCAGCCCCAGCATTTT. Translated: CASLSGGGNQPQHF.

As regards this clone: The junction and the germline gene differ at one end; a read error may be behind it. The chain is built from TRBV28 and TRBJ2-5; perhaps TRBD1 as D (6 bases). This CDR3 has 11 residues. In germline, CDR1 is MDHEN, CDR2 SYDVKM. The chain's CDR3 is CASSSYRDNDF. DNA of the CDR3: TGTGCCAGCAGTTCTTACAGGGATAACGACTTC. The full variable domain, in which reference TRBV28 and TRBJ2-5 provide the parts outside the CDR3, is DVKVTQSSRYLVKRTGEKVFLECVQDMDHENMFWYRQDPGLGLRLIYFSYDVKMKEKGDIPEGYSVSREKKERFSLILESASTNQTSMYLCASSSYRDNDFGPGTRLLVL.

A few counts support this clone. J is TRBJ2-6 and V is TRBV10-3, with D unclear. Trimming removed 6 bases from V and 0 bases from J, with 6 bases in between. Germline V gene data show CDR1 as ENHRY and CDR2 as SYGVKD. The CDR3 consists of 14 residues. In nucleotides, the CDR3 is TGTGCCATCAGGGCTAGCTCTGGGGCCAACGTCCTGACTTTC. This encodes CAIRASSGANVLTF.

The chain recombines TRBV5-4 with TRBJ2-5; 7 bases are shared with TRBD1. The V gene end was trimmed by 4 bases and the J gene end by 3 bases; junction bases not matched to a gene: 3. This CDR3 spans 13 amino acids. CDR1 SGHNT and CDR2 YYREEE come from the germline V gene (reference sequence). The CDR3 reads CASSVGTEETQYF. For the CDR3, the DNA is TGTGCCAGCAGCGTCGGGACAGAAGAGACCCAGTACTTC.

V usage is TRBV9 and J usage is TRBJ1-1; D possibly corresponds to TRBD1 (6 bases). Between the trimmed V and J ends, which lost 4 bases and 0 bases, there was a span of 16 bases. The CDR3 is 16 amino acids. CDR1 SGDLS and CDR2 YYNGEE come from the germline V gene. Here the CDR3 reads CASSSPPGHLNTEAFF. For the CDR3, the DNA is TGTGCCAGCAGCTCCCCCCCGGGACACCTGAACACTGAAGCTTTCTTT.

This chain links TRBV11-2 with TRBJ2-1; 9 bases match TRBD2. The trim removed 0 bases at V and 5 bases at J, leaving 5 bases unmatched. Germline V CDR1 and CDR2: SGHAT, FQNNGV. The CDR3 length is 16 residues. The CDR3 coding sequence is TGTGCCAGCAGCTTAGATCTCGGACTAGCGAACAATGAGCAGTTCTTC. Translation gives CASSLDLGLANNEQFF.

This chain joins TRBV4-2 and TRBJ2-3, with 7 bases aligning to TRBD1. This CDR3 spans 17 amino acids. V shed 0 bases, J shed 1 base, and the junction held 7 bases outside the gene matches. Germline CDR1 is LGHNA and CDR2 is YNFKEQ. The CDR3 region is CASSQDYRQGGTDTQYF. The CDR3 DNA follows: TGTGCCAGCAGCCAAGATTATCGACAGGGTGGCACAGATACGCAGTATTTT.

The chain carries TRBV5-1 and TRBJ1-1; D is perhaps TRBD1 (5 bases). The V gene lost 3 bases and the J gene lost 1 base, with 10 bases spanning the gap. The CDR3 runs to 14 residues. The germline V gene has CDR1 SGHRS and CDR2 YFSETQ. This CDR3 reads CASSSGSSNTEAFF. Written as DNA, the CDR3 is TGCGCCAGCAGCTCAGGGTCGTCGAACACTGAAGCTTTCTTT.

The rearrangement joins TRBV29-1 to TRBJ2-7, with TRBD1 identical over 11 bases. Germline V gene lookup returns CDR1 SQVTM and CDR2 ANQGSEA. This CDR3 is 15 amino acids long. V lost 7 bases and J lost 5; bases outside the gene matches: 13. The CDR3 nucleotides are TGCAGCGCTAACGCCGGGACAGGGGGTGTCGACGAGCAGTACTTC. This translates into CSANAGTGGVDEQYF.

This rearrangement joins TRBV15 to TRBJ1-2; D is possibly TRBD1 (6 bases). The V and J ends lost 0 bases and 1 base respectively, with 12 bases between them. Germline CDR1 LNHNV, CDR2 YYDKDF (reference sequence). The CDR3 runs to 16 residues. The CDR3 DNA reads TGTGCCACCAGCAGAGATGGAACAGGGATTAACTATGGCTACACCTTC. Protein product: CATSRDGTGINYGYTF.

The chain combines TRBV5-4 with TRBJ2-5; D remains unclear. The CDR3 totals 14 residues. Trimming stripped 2 bases from V and 1 base from J, with 9 bases between. Germline CDR1 reads SGHNT; CDR2 reads YYREEE (reference sequence). CDR3 sequence (DNA): TGTGCCAGCAGCTTAACTCTACCCCAAGAGACCCAGTACTTC. Translated, it gives CASSLTLPQETQYF.

The gene calls are TRBV4-2 and TRBJ2-5; no firm D call. Germline CDR1 reads LGHNA; CDR2 reads YNFKEQ. The CDR3 covers 13 residues. The V and J ends lost 2 bases and 9 bases respectively, with 13 bases between them. The CDR3 loop is CASSQNPETAQYF. The CDR3 nucleotides read TGTGCCAGCAGCCAAAACCCCGAAACGGCCCAGTACTTC.

The table lists this clone with a few counts. The chain joins TRBV20-1 to TRBJ1-2; D remains unclear. In germline, CDR1 is DFQATT, CDR2 SNEGSKA (reference sequence). The CDR3 totals 11 residues. The CDR3 sequence is CAHGKNYGYTF. CDR3 DNA sequence: TGCGCCCACGGCAAGAACTATGGCTACACCTTC.

The V call is TRBV2, the J call TRBJ2-3, with 7 bases fitting TRBD2. The CDR3 length is 15 residues. V shed 5 bases and J 2 bases; nucleotides not matched to a gene: 7. The germline gives CDR1 SNHLY, CDR2 FYNNEI. CDR3 protein: CASSLEAGYTDTQYF. DNA of the CDR3: TGTGCCAGCAGTCTCGAAGCGGGGTACACAGATACGCAGTATTTT.

The chain combines TRBV4-1 with TRBJ2-7, with D possibly TRBD2 on 5 matching bases. V was pared by 0 bases and J by 3 bases, with 18 bases between. The germline CDR1 and CDR2 sequences are MGHRA and YSYEKL. The CDR3 runs 17 residues. The CDR3 nucleotides are TGCGCCAGCAGCCAAGAATGGACCATCCCCGGAGGCTACGAGCAGTACTTC. It is translated as CASSQEWTIPGGYEQYF.

The rearrangement links TRBV4-2 to TRBJ2-4, with TRBD1 matching over 8 bases. Germline values: CDR1 LGHNA, CDR2 YNFKEQ. Trimming took 4 bases from V and 10 from J; bases not matched to a gene: 6. CDR3 length equals 13 residues. CDR3 protein: CASSPRTGQIQYF. The CDR3 DNA reads TGTGCCAGCAGCCCTAGGACAGGGCAAATTCAGTACTTC.

This chain joins TRBV5-4 and TRBJ2-2, with 7 bases that match TRBD2. The CDR3 sequence is 15 residues long. Per germline, CDR1 SGHNT and CDR2 YYREEE (reference sequence). The ends lost 5 bases at V and 4 bases at J; junction bases unmatched: 8. The CDR3 reads CASRDGGSSTGELFF. The CDR3 DNA is TGTGCCAGCAGGGACGGGGGGTCGAGCACCGGGGAGCTGTTTTTT.

The J gene is TRBJ2-7, the V gene TRBV6-6, with D unresolved. The CDR3 has 11 residues. Trimming removed 2 bases from V and 3 bases from J, with 2 bases in between. CDR1 and CDR2 from the germline V gene are MNHNY and SVGAGI (reference sequence). CDR3 sequence (DNA): TGTGCCAGCAGTTACGTCTACGAGCAGTACTTC. This translates into CASSYVYEQYF.

This clone was detected once. V and J are TRBV4-1 and TRBJ2-4; no reliable D call. CDR1 and CDR2 (germline): MGHRA, YSYEKL. The CDR3 runs to 17 residues. Trimming shortened V by 0 bases and J by 6 bases, and 18 bases separated the two germline ends. CDR3 loop: CASSQELTLGRGNIQYF. For the CDR3, the DNA is TGCGCCAGCAGCCAAGAATTGACCCTCGGGCGTGGAAACATTCAGTACTTC.